This T cell receptor beta chain comes out of a study of cytomegalovirus exposure and HLA in healthy donors (dated by TCRdb to about 2017). Concerning the study at large: According to an earlier analysis of a few hundred of the donors, about 179 million T cells yielded 117 million unique TCR beta sequences and 276 Gb of sequence data. An early release that covered fewer than 800 HLA-typed donors contained about 300 gigabases of sequencing data and around 85 million unique TCR sequences. Of the roughly 400 genotyped donors, roughly 80% fell in the genetic ancestry cluster associated with self-reported Caucasian donors. The study was designed to test whether signatures of past pathogen exposure could be identified by cataloging public T cell receptors. Using immunosequencing, the study profiled T cell repertoires from 500 to 800 subjects and related those repertoires to cytomegalovirus serostatus. A separate validation cohort of 100 to 150 different subjects was used in addition to the approximately 700-subject first cohort. The study combined high-throughput TCR immunosequencing, statistical association of individual TCRs with disease status, and machine learning to predict cytomegalovirus infection status. In a later analysis, previously published TCR beta repertoires from about 670 donors were re-analyzed and high-resolution HLA genotyping was added so that TCR occurrence patterns could be studied. The later analysis used no new phenotypic data to find candidate immune exposures, relying instead on TCR beta sequences and their occurrence across donors. An earlier analysis of a few hundred of the donors applied high-throughput TCR beta sequencing to assess whether each TCR beta V gene segment acted as functional or pseudogenic. Donor age, sex, ethnicity and CMV serostatus were collected together with the repertoire data. A later genetic analysis took genome-wide SNP genotypes for 398 of the 666 donors and used that subset as a discovery cohort. All discovery cohort repertoires had been generated using a single sequencing platform. Both class I and class II loci were covered by HLA typing, at four-digit resolution. The number of donors typed differed by locus, with roughly 629-640 for A, B, C, DRB1 and DQB1, roughly 520 for DQA1, some 570 for DPA1, and some 450 for DPB1. Five DR-DQ haplotypes were treated as single units for association and clustering because of strong linkage in the cohort. Across approximately 420 genotyped donors of the cohort, an average of roughly 200,000 unique TCR beta nucleotide sequences per donor were sequenced, and approximately 17% of those sequences were non-productive. Study-wide conclusions, independent of this receptor: When HLA alleles, especially DR and DQ, strongly co-occurred, attributing TCR associations to individual alleles was difficult. Compared with the approximately 700-donor mean, donors in an Asian-associated ancestry cluster had fewer N-insertions in productive TCRs, according to a later genetic analysis. Several of the top co-occurrence clusters appeared to be linked to parvovirus B19, influenza, CMV and Epstein-Barr virus, according to a later analysis. A later analysis found that most CMV-associated TCR beta chains appeared HLA-restricted, with HLA associations seemingly driven largely by CMV exposure. Across donors, most TCR sequences were observed very rarely, whereas some public TCRs were present in many individuals. In this cohort, only TCR beta chains were sequenced, and detectable features were limited by the absence of alpha or paired-chain data. Compared with equally common non-associated chains, HLA-associated TCR beta chains in a later analysis were more clonally expanded and had lower generation probabilities. A cluster of highly shared sequence variants was judged likely to represent a technical artifact of the sequencing pipeline. A total of some 180 TCR beta chains were listed by the study as associated with cytomegalovirus. According to the authors, the approach could potentially be generalized to other disease states and immunological phenotypes. A later genetic analysis associated a missense DCLRE1C variant with V-gene and J-gene trimming of TCR beta chains, and an independent cohort replicated the association. For the cohort, immune exposure information was limited to CMV serostatus. Linkage disequilibrium might explain the correlated functional status among segregating V segments, but an unknown experimental factor could not be ruled out. HLA typing was unavailable for some donors at each locus, so association tests used only the typed subset. In a later analysis, the rate of TCR association differed among HLA loci, with DRB1 alleles having the most associated TCRs and HLA-C alleles having the fewest. Presence/absence analyses assumed roughly uniform sequencing depth across donors, an assumption that may not hold. A further reported finding was that TCR beta sequences accurately predicted the HLA-A and HLA-B alleles for most subjects in the first cohort. In an earlier analysis of 587 of the donors, most TCR beta V segments were observed in productive rearrangements about 87% or about 30% of the time, broadly matching IMGT annotations. In vitro tests confirmed that three of the cytomegalovirus-associated TCR beta chains recognize cytomegalovirus antigens. Cytomegalovirus status was reported to be diagnosed by the classifier with high specificity and sensitivity in both the original and validation cohorts. A later analysis associated roughly 17,000 TCR beta sequences with specific HLA alleles at a false discovery rate of 0.05. Some 16 rarely observed V segments, including chromosome 9 orphons, were excluded from the earlier analysis of several hundred of the donors because counts were too low.

Turning to this clone: The target of this receptor is not known. Within one base of it there is no much larger clone, and no base qualities were kept.

The cohort was made up of approximately 670 healthy bone marrow donors. At the time of sampling, all cohort members were nominally healthy, though unrecorded immune exposures were likely present. The donor was CMV seropositive and belonged to the group of 250 to 300 seropositive cohort members. Each donor provided a peripheral blood sample, and peripheral blood mononuclear cells were used for TCR beta sequencing. The Qiagen DNeasy Blood Extraction Kit was used to extract genomic DNA from the blood cell samples. The library was generated by the immunoSEQ multiplex PCR assay. For the multiplex PCR, a mixture combining 60 forward primers for TCR Vbeta segments and 13 reverse primers for TCR Jbeta segments was used. The CDR3 region of rearranged TCR beta genes was amplified from genomic DNA by a multiplex PCR assay. The Illumina HiSeq System was used to sequence the amplified TCR beta libraries as 87-base-pair reads. The authors' pipeline ran thus. A later analysis counted 65 million to 90 million unique TCR beta chains across the 670 or so repertoires, and some 12 million of these chains were shared by at least two donors. A nearest-neighbor algorithm error-corrected the raw reads and collapsed the reads into unique sequences, merging closely related sequences to remove PCR and sequencing errors. CDR3 sequences were aligned to IMGT reference sequences to assign V, D and J gene segments. For a sequence to be retained, at least a six-nucleotide match to both a V gene segment and a J gene segment was required. Rearrangements were called productive when the CDR3 lacked stop codons and stayed in frame with V and J; all others were non-productive. Following IMGT convention, CDR3 was defined as the stretch from the second conserved V-encoded cysteine up to the conserved J-encoded phenylalanine. Sequences without an unambiguous match to a single V gene segment were excluded from the earlier analysis of about 630 of the donors. In an earlier analysis of about 590 of the donors, a V segment was called functional when productive rearrangements were above 56.7%, and segregating when the standard deviation between donors exceeded 5%. A statistical classification framework was built to diagnose cytomegalovirus status from the catalog of TCR beta chain sequences. V and J gene assignment, in a later analysis, came from comparing TCR nucleotide sequences with IMGT/GENE-DB human TR gene sequences. A later analysis assigned CDR3 sequences and most-parsimonious VDJ recombination scenarios with the TCRdist pipeline. A later analysis defined each TCR beta chain by its CDR3 amino acid sequence plus V-gene family, and excluded reads lacking a unique V-gene family. In a later analysis, 500 to 700 highly shared, low-generation-probability nucleotide sequences were removed to address suspected cross-contamination and a sequencing artifact. In a later analysis, a clonal expansion index was calculated for each public chain from normalized within-repertoire ranks of inferred template counts. A later analysis computed generation probabilities with a VDJ recombination model fitted to out-of-frame rearrangements, and checked the results against IGoR. In a later analysis, hypergeometric tests were used to score TCR-TCR, TCR-HLA and TCR-CMV co-occurrence, with a repertoire-size bias correction applied to TCR pairs. To estimate false discovery rates, a later analysis permuted the HLA or CMV assignments 20 times. In a later analysis, co-occurring TCRs were grouped with DBSCAN, and TCRdist sequence similarity was added when clustering was performed within HLA-allele-positive subsets. For co-occurrence clustering, repertoires with fewer than 30,000 or more than 120,000 public chains were excluded, along with about five repertoires with anomalous nucleotide sharing. Held by TCRdb, this immuneACCESS table contains in-frame sequences only and omits some clones. Under half of the omission traces to an unresolved V gene where checked; the cause of the rest is unknown. Clone size and the V and J calls come from that table; the DNA yielded D and trimming. Counted in this sample were approximately 100,000 clones; about 59% of them appeared once. Less than 4.5% of the sample comes from the top ten.

This TCR was recovered from a man aged 30-40 years in good health and CMV-seropositive. The sequencing input was PBMCs.

The bases read TGTGCCAGCAGCGAGGACGCGGGGAGGTACAATGAGCAGTTCTTC. Translated, it reads CASSEDAGRYNEQFF. The rearrangement joined TRBV9 to TRBJ2-1; the D segment could be TRBD2, given 6 matching bases. Reading the germline V gene gives CDR1 SGDLS and CDR2 YYNGEE. Inclusive of the bounding cysteine and phenylalanine, the CDR3 is 15 residues long. CDR3 DNA is the only sequence kept; it has 45 bases, read in frame from the first base. V is clipped by 3 bases and J by 4 bases, and the sequence between their germline boundaries is 14 bases long.